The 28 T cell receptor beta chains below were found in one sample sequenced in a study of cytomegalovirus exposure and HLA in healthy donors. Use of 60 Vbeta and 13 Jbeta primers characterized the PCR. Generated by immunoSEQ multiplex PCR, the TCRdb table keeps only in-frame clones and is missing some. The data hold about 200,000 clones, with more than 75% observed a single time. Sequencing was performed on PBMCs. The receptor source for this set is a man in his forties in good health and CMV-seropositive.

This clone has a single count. The chain's CDR3 is CASSRDFSAYEQYF. As DNA, the CDR3 is TGTGCCAGTAGTCGGGACTTTTCGGCGTACGAGCAGTACTTC. The rearrangement uses TRBV19 and TRBJ2-7, with D possibly matching TRBD2 (6 bases). V lost 5 bases and J lost 4, with 15 bases in between. This CDR3 contains 14 residues. Per germline, CDR1 LNHDA and CDR2 SQIVND (reference sequence).

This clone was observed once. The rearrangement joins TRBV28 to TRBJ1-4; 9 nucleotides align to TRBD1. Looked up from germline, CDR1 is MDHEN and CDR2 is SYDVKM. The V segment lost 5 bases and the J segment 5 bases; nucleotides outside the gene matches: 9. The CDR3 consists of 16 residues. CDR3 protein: CASSPPIGQGNEKLFF. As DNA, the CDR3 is TGTGCCAGCAGTCCCCCGATCGGACAGGGGAATGAAAAACTGTTTTTT.

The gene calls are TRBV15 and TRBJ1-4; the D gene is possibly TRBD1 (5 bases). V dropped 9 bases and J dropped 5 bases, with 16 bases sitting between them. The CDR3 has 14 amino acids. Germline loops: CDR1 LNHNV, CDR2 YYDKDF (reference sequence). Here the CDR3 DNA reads TGTGCCACTCGCCTAACACAGGCCAATGAAAAACTGTTTTTT. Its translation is CATRLTQANEKLFF.

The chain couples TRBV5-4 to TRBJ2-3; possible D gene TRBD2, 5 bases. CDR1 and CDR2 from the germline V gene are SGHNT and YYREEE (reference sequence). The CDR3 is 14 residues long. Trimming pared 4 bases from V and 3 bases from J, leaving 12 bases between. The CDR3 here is CASSERRGTDTQYF. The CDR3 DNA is TGTGCCAGCAGCGAGCGGCGCGGGACAGATACGCAGTATTTT.

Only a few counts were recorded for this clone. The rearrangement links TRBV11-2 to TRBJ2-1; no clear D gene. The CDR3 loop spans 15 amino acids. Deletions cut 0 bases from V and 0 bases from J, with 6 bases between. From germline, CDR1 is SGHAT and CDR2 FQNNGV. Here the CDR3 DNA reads TGTGCCAGCAGCTTAGATGGCAGCTCCTACAATGAGCAGTTCTTC. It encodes CASSLDGSSYNEQFF.

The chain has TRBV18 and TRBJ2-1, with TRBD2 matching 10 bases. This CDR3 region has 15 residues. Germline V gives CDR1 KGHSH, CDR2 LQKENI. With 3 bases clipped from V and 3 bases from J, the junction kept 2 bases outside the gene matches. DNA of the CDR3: TGTGCCAGCTCACCGGGGACTAGCGTCTACAATGAGCAGTTCTTC. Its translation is CASSPGTSVYNEQFF.

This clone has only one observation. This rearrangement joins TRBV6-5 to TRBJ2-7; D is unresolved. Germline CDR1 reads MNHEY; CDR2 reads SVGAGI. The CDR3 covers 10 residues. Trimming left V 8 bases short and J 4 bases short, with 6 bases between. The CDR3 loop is CASGQYEQYF. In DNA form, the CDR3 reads TGTGCCAGCGGCCAATACGAGCAGTACTTC.

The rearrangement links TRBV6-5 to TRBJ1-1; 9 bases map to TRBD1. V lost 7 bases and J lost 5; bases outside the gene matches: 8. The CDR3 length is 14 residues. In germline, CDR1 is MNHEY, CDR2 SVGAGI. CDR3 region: CASTFGQGRTEAFF. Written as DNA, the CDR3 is TGTGCCAGCACTTTCGGACAGGGGAGGACTGAAGCTTTCTTT.

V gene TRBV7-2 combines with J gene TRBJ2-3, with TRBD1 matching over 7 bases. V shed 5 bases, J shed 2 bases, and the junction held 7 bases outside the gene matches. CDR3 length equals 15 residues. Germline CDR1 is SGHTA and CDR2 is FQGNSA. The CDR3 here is CASSRNRGSTDTQYF. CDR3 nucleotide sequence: TGTGCCAGCAGCCGAAACAGGGGTTCCACAGATACGCAGTATTTT.

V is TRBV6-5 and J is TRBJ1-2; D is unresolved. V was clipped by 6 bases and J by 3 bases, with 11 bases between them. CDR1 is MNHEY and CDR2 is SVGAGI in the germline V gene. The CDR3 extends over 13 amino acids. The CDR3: CASRREHDYGYTF. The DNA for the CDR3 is TGTGCCAGCAGGCGGGAGCATGACTATGGCTACACCTTC.

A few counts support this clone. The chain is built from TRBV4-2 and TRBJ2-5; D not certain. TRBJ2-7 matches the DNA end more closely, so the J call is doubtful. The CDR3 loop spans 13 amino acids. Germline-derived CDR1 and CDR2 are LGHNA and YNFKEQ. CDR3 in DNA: TGTGCCAGCAGCCAAGTTCTAGATCTCGAGCAGTACTTC. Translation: CASSQVLDLEQYF.

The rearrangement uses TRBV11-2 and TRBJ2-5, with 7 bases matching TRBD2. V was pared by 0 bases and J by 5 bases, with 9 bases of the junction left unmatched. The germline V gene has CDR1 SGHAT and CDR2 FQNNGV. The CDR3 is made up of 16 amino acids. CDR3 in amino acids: CASSLDGWGGRETQYF. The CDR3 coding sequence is TGTGCCAGCAGCTTAGATGGATGGGGGGGTCGGGAGACCCAGTACTTC.

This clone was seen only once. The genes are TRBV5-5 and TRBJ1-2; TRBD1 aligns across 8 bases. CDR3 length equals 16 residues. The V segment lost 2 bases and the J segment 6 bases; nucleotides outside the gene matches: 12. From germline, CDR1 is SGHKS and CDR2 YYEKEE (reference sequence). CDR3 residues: CASSFRSTGVVDGYTF. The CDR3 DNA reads TGTGCCAGCAGCTTTCGTTCGACAGGGGTGGTAGATGGCTACACCTTC.

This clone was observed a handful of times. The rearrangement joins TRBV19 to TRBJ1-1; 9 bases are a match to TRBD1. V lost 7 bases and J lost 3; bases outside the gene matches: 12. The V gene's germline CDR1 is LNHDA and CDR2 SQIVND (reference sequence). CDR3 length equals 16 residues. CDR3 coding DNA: TGTGCCAGTAAATTAAGCCGGGACAGGGAGGACACTGAAGCTTTCTTT. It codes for CASKLSRDREDTEAFF.

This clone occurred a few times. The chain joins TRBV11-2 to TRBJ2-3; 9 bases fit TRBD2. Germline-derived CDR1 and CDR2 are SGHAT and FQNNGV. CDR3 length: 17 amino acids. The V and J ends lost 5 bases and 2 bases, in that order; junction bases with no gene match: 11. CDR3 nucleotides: TGTGCCAGCAGCACTAGACTAGCGGCAACTCCCACAGATACGCAGTATTTT. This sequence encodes CASSTRLAATPTDTQYF.

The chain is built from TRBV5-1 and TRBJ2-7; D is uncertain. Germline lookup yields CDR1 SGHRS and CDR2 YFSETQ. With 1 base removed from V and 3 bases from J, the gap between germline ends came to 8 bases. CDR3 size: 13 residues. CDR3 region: CASSLQDLYEQYF. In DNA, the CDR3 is TGCGCCAGCAGCTTGCAGGATCTCTACGAGCAGTACTTC. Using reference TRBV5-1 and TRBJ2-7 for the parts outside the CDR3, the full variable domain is KAGVTQTPRYLIKTRGQQVTLSCSPISGHRSVSWYQQTPGQGLQFLFEYFSETQRNKGNFPGRFSGRQFSNSRSEMNVSTLELGDSALYLCASSLQDLYEQYFGPGTRLTVT.

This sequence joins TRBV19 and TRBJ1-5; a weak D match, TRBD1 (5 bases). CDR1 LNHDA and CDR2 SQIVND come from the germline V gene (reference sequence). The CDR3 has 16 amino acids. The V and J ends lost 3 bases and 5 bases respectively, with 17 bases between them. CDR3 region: CASSIHPKGFYQPQHF. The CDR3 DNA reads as TGTGCCAGTAGTATCCATCCGAAGGGGTTCTATCAGCCCCAGCATTTT.

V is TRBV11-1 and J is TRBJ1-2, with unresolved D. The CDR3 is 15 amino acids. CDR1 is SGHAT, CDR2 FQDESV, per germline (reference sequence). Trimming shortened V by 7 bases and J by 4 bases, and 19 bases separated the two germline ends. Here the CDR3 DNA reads TGTGCCAGCACCCCCCTCAGAGGAGGATTCTATGGCTACACCTTC. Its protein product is CASTPLRGGFYGYTF.

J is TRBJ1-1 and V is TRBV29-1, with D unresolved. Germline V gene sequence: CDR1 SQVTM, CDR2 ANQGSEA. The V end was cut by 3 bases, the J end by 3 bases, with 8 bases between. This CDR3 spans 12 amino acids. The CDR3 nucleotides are TGCAGCGTTGAGAGGGCCTACACTGAAGCTTTCTTT. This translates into CSVERAYTEAFF.

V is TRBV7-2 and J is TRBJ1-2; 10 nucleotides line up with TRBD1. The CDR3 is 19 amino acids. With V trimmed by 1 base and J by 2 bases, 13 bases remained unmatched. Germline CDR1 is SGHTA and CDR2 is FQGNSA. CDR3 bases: TGTGCCAGCAGCTTAGATACCGGGACAGGGGCACATCTCAACTATGGCTACACCTTC. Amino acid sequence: CASSLDTGTGAHLNYGYTF.

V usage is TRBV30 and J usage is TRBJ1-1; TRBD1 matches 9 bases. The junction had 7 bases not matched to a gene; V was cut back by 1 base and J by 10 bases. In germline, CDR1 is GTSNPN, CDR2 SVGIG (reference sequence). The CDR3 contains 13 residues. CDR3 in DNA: TGTGCCTGGAGTGCGGGACAGGGCCTCCCAGCTTTCTTT. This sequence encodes CAWSAGQGLPAFF.

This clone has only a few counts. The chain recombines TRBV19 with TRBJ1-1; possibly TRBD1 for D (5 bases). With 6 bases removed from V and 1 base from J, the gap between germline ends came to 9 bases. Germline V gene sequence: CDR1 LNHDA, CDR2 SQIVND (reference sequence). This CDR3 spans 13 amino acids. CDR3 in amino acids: CASSRQTNTEAFF. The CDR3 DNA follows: TGTGCCAGTAGCCGACAGACGAACACTGAAGCTTTCTTT. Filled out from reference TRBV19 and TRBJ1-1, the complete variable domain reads DGGITQSPKYLFRKEGQNVTLSCEQNLNHDAMYWYRQDPGQGLRLIYYSQIVNDFQKGDIAEGYSVSREKKESFPLTVTSAQKNPTAFYLCASSRQTNTEAFFGQGTRLTVV.

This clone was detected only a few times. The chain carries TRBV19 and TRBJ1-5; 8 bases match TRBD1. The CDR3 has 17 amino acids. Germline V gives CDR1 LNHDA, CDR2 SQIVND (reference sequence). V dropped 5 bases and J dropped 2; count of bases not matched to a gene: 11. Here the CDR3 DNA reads TGTGCCAGTAGTGAGACGACAGGGGTGGTTGGCAATCAGCCCCAGCATTTT. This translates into CASSETTGVVGNQPQHF.

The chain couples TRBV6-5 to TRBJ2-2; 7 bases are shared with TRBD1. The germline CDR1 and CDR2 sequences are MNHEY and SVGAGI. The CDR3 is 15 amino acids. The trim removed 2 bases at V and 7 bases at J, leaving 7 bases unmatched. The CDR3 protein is CASSYAGGTNGELFF. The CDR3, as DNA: TGTGCCAGCAGTTACGCAGGGGGAACAAACGGGGAGCTGTTTTTT.

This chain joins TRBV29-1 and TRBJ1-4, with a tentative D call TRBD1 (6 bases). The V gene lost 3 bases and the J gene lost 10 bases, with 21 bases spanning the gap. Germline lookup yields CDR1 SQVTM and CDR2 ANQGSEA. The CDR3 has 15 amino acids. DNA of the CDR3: TGCAGCGTTGATGGGGTCAGGGGCCAACCCGCAAAACTGTTTTTT. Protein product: CSVDGVRGQPAKLFF.

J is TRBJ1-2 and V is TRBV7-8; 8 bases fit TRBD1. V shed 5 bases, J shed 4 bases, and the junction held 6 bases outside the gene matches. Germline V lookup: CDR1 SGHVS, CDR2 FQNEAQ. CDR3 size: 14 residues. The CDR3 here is CASSDRGQGYGYTF. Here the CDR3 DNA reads TGTGCCAGCAGCGACAGGGGTCAGGGCTATGGCTACACCTTC.

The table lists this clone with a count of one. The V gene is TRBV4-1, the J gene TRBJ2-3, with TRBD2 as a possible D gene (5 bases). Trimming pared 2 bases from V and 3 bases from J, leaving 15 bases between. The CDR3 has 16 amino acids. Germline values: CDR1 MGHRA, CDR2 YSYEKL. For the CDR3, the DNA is TGCGCCAGCAGCCAATACCAGAGGGCGGAGACAGATACGCAGTATTTT. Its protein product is CASSQYQRAETDTQYF.

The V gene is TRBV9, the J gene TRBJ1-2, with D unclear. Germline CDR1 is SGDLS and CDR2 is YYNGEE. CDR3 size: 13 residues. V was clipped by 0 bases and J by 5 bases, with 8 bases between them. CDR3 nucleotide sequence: TGTGCCAGCAGCGTAGACAGTGGATATGGCTACACCTTC. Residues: CASSVDSGYGYTF.